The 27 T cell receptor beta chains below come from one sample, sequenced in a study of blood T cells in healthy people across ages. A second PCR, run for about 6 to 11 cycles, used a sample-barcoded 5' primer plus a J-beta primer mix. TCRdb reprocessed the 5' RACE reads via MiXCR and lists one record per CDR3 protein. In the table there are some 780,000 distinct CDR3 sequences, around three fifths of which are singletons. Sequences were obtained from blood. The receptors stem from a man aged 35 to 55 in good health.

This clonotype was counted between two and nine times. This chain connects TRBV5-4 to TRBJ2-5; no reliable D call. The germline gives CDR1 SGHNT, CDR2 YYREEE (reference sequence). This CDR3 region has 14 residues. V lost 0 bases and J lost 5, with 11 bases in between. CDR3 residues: CASSLEVGHETQYF. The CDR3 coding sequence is TGTGCCAGCAGCTTGGAGGTCGGCCACGAGACCCAGTACTTC. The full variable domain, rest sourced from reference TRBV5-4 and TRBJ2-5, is ETGVTQSPTHLIKTRGQQVTLRCSSQSGHNTVSWYQQALGQGPQFIFQYYREEENGRGNFPPRFSGLQFPNYSSELNVNALELDDSALYLCASSLEVGHETQYFGPGTRLLVL.

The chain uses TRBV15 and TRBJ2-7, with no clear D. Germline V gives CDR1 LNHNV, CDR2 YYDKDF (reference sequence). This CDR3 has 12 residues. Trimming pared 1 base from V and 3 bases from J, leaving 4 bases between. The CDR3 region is CATSRGIYEQYF. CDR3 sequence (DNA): TGTGCCACCAGCAGAGGAATCTACGAGCAGTACTTC.

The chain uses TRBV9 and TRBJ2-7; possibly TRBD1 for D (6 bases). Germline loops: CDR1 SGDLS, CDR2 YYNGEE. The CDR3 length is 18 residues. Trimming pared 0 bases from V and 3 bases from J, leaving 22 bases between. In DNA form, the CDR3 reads TGTGCCAGCAGCGTAGGGCCATTGGGGGCAGGGGCCCTCTACGAGCAGTACTTC. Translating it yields CASSVGPLGAGALYEQYF.

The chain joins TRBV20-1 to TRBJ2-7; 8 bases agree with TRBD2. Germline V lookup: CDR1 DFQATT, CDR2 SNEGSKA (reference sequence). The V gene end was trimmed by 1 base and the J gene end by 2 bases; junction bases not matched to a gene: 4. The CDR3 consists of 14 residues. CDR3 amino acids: CSARVDSGTYEQYF. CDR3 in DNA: TGCAGTGCTAGAGTAGATAGCGGGACCTACGAGCAGTACTTC.

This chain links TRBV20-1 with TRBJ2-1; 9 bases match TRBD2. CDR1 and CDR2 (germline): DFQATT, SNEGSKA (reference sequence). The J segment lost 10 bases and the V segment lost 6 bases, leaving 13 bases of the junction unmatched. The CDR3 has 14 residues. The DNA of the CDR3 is TGCAGTGCCGGGCGGCGGGGGGGCCGATACGAGCAGTTCTTC. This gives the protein CSAGRRGGRYEQFF.

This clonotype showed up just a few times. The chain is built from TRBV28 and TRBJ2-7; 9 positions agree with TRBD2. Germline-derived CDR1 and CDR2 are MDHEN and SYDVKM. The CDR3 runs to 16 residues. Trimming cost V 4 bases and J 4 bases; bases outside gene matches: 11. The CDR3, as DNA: TGTGCCAGCAGTTATTCCCGTCGAGCGGGAGGTTACGAGCAGTACTTC. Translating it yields CASSYSRRAGGYEQYF.

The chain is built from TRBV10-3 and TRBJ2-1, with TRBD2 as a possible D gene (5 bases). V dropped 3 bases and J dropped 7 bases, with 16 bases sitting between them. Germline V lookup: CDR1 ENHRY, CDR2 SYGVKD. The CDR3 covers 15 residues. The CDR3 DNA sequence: TGTGCCATCAGTGACCCAGGACGGTCGGGAAATGAGCAGTTCTTC. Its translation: CAISDPGRSGNEQFF.

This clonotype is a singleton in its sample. CDR3 residues: CASSAIKNNEQFF. Written as DNA, the CDR3 is TGTGCCAGCAGCGCGATAAAGAACAATGAGCAGTTCTTC. The chain is built from TRBV11-2 and TRBJ2-1, with D uncertain. Germline values: CDR1 SGHAT, CDR2 FQNNGV. The CDR3 loop spans 13 amino acids. V was cut by 5 bases and J by 5 bases, with 10 bases left in between. Complete variable domain (other parts from reference TRBV11-2 and TRBJ2-1): EAGVAQSPRYKIIEKRQSVAFWCNPISGHATLYWYQQILGQGPKLLIQFQNNGVVDDSQLPKDRFSAERLKGVDSTLKIQPAKLEDSAVYLCASSAIKNNEQFFGPGTRLTVL.

Written as DNA, the CDR3 is TGTGCCAGCAGCTTAAGTAGTGTCTACAATGAGCAGTACTTC. As protein: CASSLSSVYNEQYF. The V and J genes are TRBV11-2 and TRBJ2-1; the D is unclear. The DNA end favors TRBJ2-7, so the J call may be wrong. CDR1 is SGHAT and CDR2 is FQNNGV in the germline V gene. There are 14 residues in the CDR3.

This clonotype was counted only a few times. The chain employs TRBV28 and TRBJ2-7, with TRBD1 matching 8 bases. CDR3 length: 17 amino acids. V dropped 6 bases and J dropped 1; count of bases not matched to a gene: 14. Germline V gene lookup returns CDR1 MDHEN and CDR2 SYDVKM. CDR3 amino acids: CASSPNSLDRGSYEQYF. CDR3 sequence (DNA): TGTGCCAGCAGCCCGAATTCTTTAGACAGGGGATCCTACGAGCAGTACTTC.

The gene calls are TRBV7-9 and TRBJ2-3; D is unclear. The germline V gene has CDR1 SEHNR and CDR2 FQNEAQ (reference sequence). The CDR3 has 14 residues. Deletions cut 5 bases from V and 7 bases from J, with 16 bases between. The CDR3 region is CASSASSERNTQYF. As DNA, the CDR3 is TGTGCCAGCAGCGCATCGAGTGAGCGCAATACGCAGTATTTT.

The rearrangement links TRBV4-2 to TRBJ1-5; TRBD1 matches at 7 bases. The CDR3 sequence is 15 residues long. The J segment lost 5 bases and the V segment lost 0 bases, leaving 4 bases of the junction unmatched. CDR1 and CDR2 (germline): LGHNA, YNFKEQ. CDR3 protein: CASSQDRDSYQPQHF. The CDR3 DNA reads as TGTGCCAGCAGCCAAGATAGGGACAGCTATCAGCCCCAGCATTTT.

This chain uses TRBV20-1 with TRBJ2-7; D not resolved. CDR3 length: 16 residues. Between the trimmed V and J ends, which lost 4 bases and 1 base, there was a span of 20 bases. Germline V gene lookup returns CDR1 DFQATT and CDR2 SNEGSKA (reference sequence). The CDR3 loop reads CSATGLKTTMSYEQYF. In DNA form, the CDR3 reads TGCAGTGCTACGGGCCTGAAGACAACCATGTCCTACGAGCAGTACTTC.

The CDR3 DNA is TGTGCCAGCAGCTTAGCCCTCAGAGGGACGGGCCAAGAGACCCAGTACTTC. It yields the protein CASSLALRGTGQETQYF. The chain is built from TRBV7-2 and TRBJ2-5, with D perhaps assigned TRBD1 or TRBD2 (5 bases each). The CDR3 length is 17 residues. Germline V gene data show CDR1 as SGHTA and CDR2 as FQGNSA. V lost 0 bases to trimming and J lost 1 base, with 15 bases between them.

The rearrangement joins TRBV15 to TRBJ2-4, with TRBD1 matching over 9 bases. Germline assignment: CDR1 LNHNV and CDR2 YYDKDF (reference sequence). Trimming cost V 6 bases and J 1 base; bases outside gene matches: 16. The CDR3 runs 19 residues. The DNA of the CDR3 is TGTGCCACCAGAGGAATTGGGACAGGGACCTCAGTGGCCAAAAACATTCAGTACTTC. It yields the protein CATRGIGTGTSVAKNIQYF.

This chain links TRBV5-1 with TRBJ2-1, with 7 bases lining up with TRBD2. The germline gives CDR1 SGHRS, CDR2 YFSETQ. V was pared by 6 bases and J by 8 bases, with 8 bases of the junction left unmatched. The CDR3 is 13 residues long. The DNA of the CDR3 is TGCGCCAGCACCGGCCCGGGGGGTGATGAGCAGTTCTTC. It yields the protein CASTGPGGDEQFF.

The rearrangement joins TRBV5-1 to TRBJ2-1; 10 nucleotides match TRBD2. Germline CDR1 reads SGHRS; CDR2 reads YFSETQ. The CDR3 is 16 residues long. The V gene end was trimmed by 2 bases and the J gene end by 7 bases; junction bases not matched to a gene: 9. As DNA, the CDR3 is TGCGCCAGCAGCTTCAATAGCGGGGGGCCAAGGAATGAGCAGTTCTTC. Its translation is CASSFNSGGPRNEQFF.

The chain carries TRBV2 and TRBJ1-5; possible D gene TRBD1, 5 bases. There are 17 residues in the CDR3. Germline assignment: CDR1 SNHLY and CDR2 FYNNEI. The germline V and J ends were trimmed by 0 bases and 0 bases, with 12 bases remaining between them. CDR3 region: CASSEARGGYSNQPQHF. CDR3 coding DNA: TGTGCCAGCAGTGAAGCGCGGGGGGGATATAGCAATCAGCCCCAGCATTTT. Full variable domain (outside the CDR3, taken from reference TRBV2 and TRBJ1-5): EPEVTQTPSHQVTQMGQEVILRCVPISNHLYFYWYRQILGQKVEFLVSFYNNEISEKSEIFDDQFSVERPDGSNFTLKIRSTKLEDSAMYFCASSEARGGYSNQPQHFGDGTRLSIL.

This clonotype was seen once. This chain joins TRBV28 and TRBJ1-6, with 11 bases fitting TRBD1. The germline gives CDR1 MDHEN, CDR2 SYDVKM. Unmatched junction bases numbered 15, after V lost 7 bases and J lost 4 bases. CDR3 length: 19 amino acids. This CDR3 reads CASISPRDRGNWYNSPLHF. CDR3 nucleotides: TGTGCCAGCATCTCACCCCGGGACAGGGGGAATTGGTATAATTCACCCCTCCACTTT.

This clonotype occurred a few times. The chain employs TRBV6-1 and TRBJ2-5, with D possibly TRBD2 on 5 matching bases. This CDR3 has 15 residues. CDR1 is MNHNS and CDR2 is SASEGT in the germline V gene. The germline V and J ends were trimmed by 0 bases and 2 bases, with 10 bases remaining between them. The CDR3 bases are TGTGCCAGCAGTGAAGCTACGGGATCTCAAGAGACCCAGTACTTC. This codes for CASSEATGSQETQYF.

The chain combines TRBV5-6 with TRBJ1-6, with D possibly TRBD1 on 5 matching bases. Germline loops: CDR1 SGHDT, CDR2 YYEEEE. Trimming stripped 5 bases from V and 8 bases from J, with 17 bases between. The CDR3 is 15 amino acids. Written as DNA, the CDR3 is TGTGCCAGCAGATTTGGACAAGCGCAAGATTCACCCCTCCACTTT. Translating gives CASRFGQAQDSPLHF. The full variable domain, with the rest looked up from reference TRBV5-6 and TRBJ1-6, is DAGVTQSPTHLIKTRGQQVTLRCSPKSGHDTVSWYQQALGQGPQFIFQYYEEEERQRGNFPDRFSGHQFPNYSSELNVNALLLGDSALYLCASRFGQAQDSPLHFGNGTRLTVT.

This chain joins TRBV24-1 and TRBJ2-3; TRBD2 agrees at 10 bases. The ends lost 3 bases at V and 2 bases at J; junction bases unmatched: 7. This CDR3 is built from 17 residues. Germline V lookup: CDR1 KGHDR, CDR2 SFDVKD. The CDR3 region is CATSDPVAGGPTDTQYF. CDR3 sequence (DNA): TGTGCCACCAGTGATCCAGTAGCGGGAGGTCCCACAGATACGCAGTATTTT.

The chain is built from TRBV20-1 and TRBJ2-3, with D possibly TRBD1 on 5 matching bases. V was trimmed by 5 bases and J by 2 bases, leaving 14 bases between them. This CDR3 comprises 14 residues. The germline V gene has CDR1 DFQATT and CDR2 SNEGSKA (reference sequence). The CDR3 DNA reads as TGCAGTGCTCCCACACCGACAGACACAGATACGCAGTATTTT. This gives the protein CSAPTPTDTDTQYF.

The DNA of the CDR3 is TGTGCCAGCAGTTACACGACCCACCTAGTAGCGGGAGGAGTCGACGAGCAGTACTTC. Residues: CASSYTTHLVAGGVDEQYF. The rearrangement uses TRBV6-2 or TRBV6-3 and TRBJ2-7; TRBD2 matches at 10 bases. The V gene end was trimmed by 2 bases and the J gene end by 5 bases; junction bases not matched to a gene: 18. The CDR3 consists of 19 residues. Per the germline V gene, CDR1 is MNHEY and CDR2 is SVGEGT.

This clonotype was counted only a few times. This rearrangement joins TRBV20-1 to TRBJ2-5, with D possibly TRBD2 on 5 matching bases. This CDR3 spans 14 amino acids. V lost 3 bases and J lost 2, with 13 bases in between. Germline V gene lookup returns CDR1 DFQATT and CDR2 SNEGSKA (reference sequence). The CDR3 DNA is TGCAGTGCTAGGAGGACTCGCGGACAAGAGACCCAGTACTTC. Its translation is CSARRTRGQETQYF.

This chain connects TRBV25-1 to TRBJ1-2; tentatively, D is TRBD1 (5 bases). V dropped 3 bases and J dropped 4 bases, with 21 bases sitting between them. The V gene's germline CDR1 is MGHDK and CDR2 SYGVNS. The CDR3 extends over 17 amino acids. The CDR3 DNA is TGTGCCAGCAGTGATGGGAAGAGGGGAGCTGCGGGCTATGGCTACACCTTC. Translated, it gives CASSDGKRGAAGYGYTF.

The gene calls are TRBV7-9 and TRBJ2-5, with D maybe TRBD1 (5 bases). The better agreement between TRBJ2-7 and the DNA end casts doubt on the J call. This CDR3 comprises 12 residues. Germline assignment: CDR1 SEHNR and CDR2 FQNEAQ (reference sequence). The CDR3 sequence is CASQGTNPEQYF. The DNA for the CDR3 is TGTGCCAGCCAGGGTACAAACCCCGAGCAGTACTTC.